Below, 26 T cell receptor beta chains from the same sample are listed, as sequenced in a study of cytomegalovirus exposure and HLA in healthy donors. Assay used: immunoSEQ multiplex PCR; TCRdb lists only in-frame clones, some missing. This sample has 95,000 to 150,000 clones, with 85% found just once. Specimen: PBMCs. The receptors originated from a woman aged 25-40 years in good health and CMV-seronegative.

CDR3: CAYAWEAGSPLHF. CDR3 DNA: TGTGCCTACGCTTGGGAGGCGGGGTCACCCCTCCACTTT. The V call is TRBV30, the J call TRBJ1-6; D is ambiguous. V was pared by 7 bases and J by 10 bases, with 17 bases between. CDR1 and CDR2 (germline): GTSNPN, SVGIG (reference sequence). The CDR3 runs 13 residues.

CDR3 bases: TGTGCCAGCAGTGAGACAGCCGGTGGGAATCAGCCCCAGCATTTT. Translating gives CASSETAGGNQPQHF. This chain links TRBV2 with TRBJ1-5, with D perhaps matching TRBD1 (5 bases). Looked up from germline, CDR1 is SNHLY and CDR2 is FYNNEI. V was cut by 3 bases and J by 4 bases, with 13 bases left in between. The CDR3 length is 15 residues.

The chain has TRBV6-5 and TRBJ2-5; possibly TRBD2 for D (6 bases). Germline values: CDR1 MNHEY, CDR2 SVGAGI. The CDR3 is made up of 13 amino acids. V was shortened by 5 bases and J by 4 bases, with 11 bases between the two germline ends. In DNA, the CDR3 is TGTGCCAGCAGTATCTGGGGAGGAGAGACCCAGTACTTC. Translating it yields CASSIWGGETQYF.

This chain uses TRBV11-2 with TRBJ2-7, with TRBD1 matching 7 bases. Per germline, CDR1 SGHAT and CDR2 FQNNGV. The CDR3 contains 15 residues. Trimming removed 0 bases from V and 5 bases from J; junction bases left unmatched: 7. DNA of the CDR3: TGTGCCAGCAGCTTAGAGCAGGGGGTAAAGAACGAGCAGTACTTC. Its protein product is CASSLEQGVKNEQYF. The variable domain in full, completed from reference TRBV11-2 and TRBJ2-7, reads EAGVAQSPRYKIIEKRQSVAFWCNPISGHATLYWYQQILGQGPKLLIQFQNNGVVDDSQLPKDRFSAERLKGVDSTLKIQPAKLEDSAVYLCASSLEQGVKNEQYFGPGTRLTVT.

The V gene is TRBV19, the J gene TRBJ2-2; TRBD1 matches 7 bases. Germline V gene data show CDR1 as LNHDA and CDR2 as SQIVND (reference sequence). This CDR3 has 15 amino acids. Unmatched junction bases numbered 10, after V lost 6 bases and J lost 6 bases. DNA of the CDR3: TGTGCCAGTAGGAACAGGGGTTCGTCGGCCGGGGAGCTGTTTTTT. It is translated as CASRNRGSSAGELFF.

This sequence joins TRBV7-2 and TRBJ1-5; D not resolved. The V and J ends lost 5 bases and 5 bases respectively, with 7 bases between them. This CDR3 has 12 amino acids. Germline-derived CDR1 and CDR2 are SGHTA and FQGNSA. CDR3 bases: TGTGCCAGCAGCGTCTTTGATCAGCCCCAGCATTTT. Its translation: CASSVFDQPQHF.

The chain joins TRBV7-6 to TRBJ1-3, with unresolved D. V was pared by 0 bases and J by 4 bases, with 10 bases between. The germline CDR1 and CDR2 sequences are SGHVS and FNYEAQ. The CDR3 is 15 residues long. CDR3 bases: TGTGCCAGCAGCTTAGCGGAGACGGCCGGAAACACCATATATTTT. This sequence encodes CASSLAETAGNTIYF.

With regard to this clone: A much larger clone differs from this one at a single base, so this may be a read error. The chain carries TRBV6-5 and TRBJ2-5; 9 positions agree with TRBD2. CDR3 size: 13 residues. Germline CDR1 and CDR2: MNHEY and SVGAGI. Unmatched junction bases numbered 1, after V lost 6 bases and J lost 2 bases. This CDR3 is CASRTSGQETQYF. CDR3 sequence (DNA): TGTGCCAGCAGGACTAGCGGTCAAGAGACCCAGTACTTC.

The J gene is TRBJ1-1, the V gene TRBV25-1; tentative D call: TRBD1 (6 bases). The V end was cut by 3 bases, the J end by 1 base, with 12 bases between. From germline, CDR1 is MGHDK and CDR2 SYGVNS. The CDR3 loop spans 15 amino acids. The chain's CDR3 is CASSERTRGNTEAFF. The CDR3 DNA reads as TGTGCCAGCAGTGAGCGAACCAGGGGGAACACTGAAGCTTTCTTT.

The V call is TRBV7-2, the J call TRBJ1-2; the D gene is possibly TRBD1 (6 bases). The germline V gene encodes CDR1 SGHTA and CDR2 FQGNSA. This CDR3 comprises 15 residues. V was trimmed by 4 bases and J by 7 bases, leaving 19 bases between them. CDR3 region: CASSWDQGTFGGYTF. The CDR3 coding sequence is TGTGCCAGCAGCTGGGACCAGGGGACGTTCGGTGGCTACACCTTC.

The chain combines TRBV19 with TRBJ1-2; D remains ambiguous. Between the trimmed V and J ends, which lost 4 bases and 3 bases, there was a span of 21 bases. Germline V CDR1 and CDR2: LNHDA, SQIVND (reference sequence). There are 17 residues in the CDR3. The CDR3 protein is CASSTSRPGRFDYGYTF. CDR3 DNA: TGTGCCAGTAGTACATCTCGGCCGGGGAGGTTCGACTATGGCTACACCTTC.

The V and J genes are TRBV5-1 and TRBJ2-3; 8 bases align to TRBD2. The germline V gene encodes CDR1 SGHRS and CDR2 YFSETQ. V lost 2 bases to trimming and J lost 2 bases; unmatched junction nucleotides: 4. This CDR3 is 15 amino acids long. CDR3: CASSFGGALTDTQYF. The CDR3 DNA follows: TGCGCCAGCAGCTTCGGGGGGGCCCTCACAGATACGCAGTATTTT.

The rearrangement uses TRBV10-1 and TRBJ2-7; D might be TRBD1 (5 bases). The CDR3 is 13 amino acids. V dropped 6 bases and J dropped 3 bases, with 12 bases sitting between them. CDR1 and CDR2 from the germline V gene are WNHNN and SYGVQD (reference sequence). In nucleotides, the CDR3 is TGCGCCAGCAGGGCAGGGAAGCTCTACGAGCAGTACTTC. It yields the protein CASRAGKLYEQYF.

The rearrangement joins TRBV11-2 to TRBJ1-5; D is ambiguous. The CDR3 runs 13 residues. The V end lost 2 bases, the J end lost 7 bases, and 9 bases lay between the germline ends. CDR1 SGHAT and CDR2 FQNNGV come from the germline V gene. This CDR3 reads CASSLNGGQPQHF. The CDR3, as DNA: TGTGCCAGCAGCTTAAATGGAGGCCAGCCCCAGCATTTT.

This chain joins TRBV6-5 and TRBJ1-5; D gene ambiguous. Deletions cut 8 bases from V and 5 bases from J, with 10 bases between. The germline CDR1 and CDR2 sequences are MNHEY and SVGAGI. The CDR3 extends over 12 amino acids. CDR3 amino acids: CASQTGDQPQHF. As DNA, the CDR3 is TGTGCCAGCCAAACCGGGGATCAGCCCCAGCATTTT.

The CDR3, as DNA: TGCGCCAGCAGCTTGGACCCAGGGCCTCCTGGAAACACCATATATTTT. It codes for CASSLDPGPPGNTIYF. The rearrangement uses TRBV5-1 and TRBJ1-3; D is possibly TRBD1 (5 bases). Germline CDR1 is SGHRS and CDR2 is YFSETQ. Deletions cut 0 bases from V and 2 bases from J, with 12 bases between. The CDR3 sequence is 16 residues long.

The chain has TRBV29-1 and TRBJ1-3; unclear D gene. This CDR3 has 12 amino acids. Looked up from germline, CDR1 is SQVTM and CDR2 is ANQGSEA. V lost 8 bases and J lost 0, with 8 bases in between. CDR3 region: CSCTSSGNTIYF. CDR3 DNA sequence: TGCAGCTGCACGAGCTCTGGAAACACCATATATTTT.

In its sample, this clone was seen a few times. The rearrangement links TRBV6-1 to TRBJ1-6; the D is unclear. There are 13 residues in the CDR3. V dropped 2 bases and J dropped 10 bases, with 9 bases sitting between them. The germline V gene has CDR1 MNHNS and CDR2 SASEGT. For the CDR3, the DNA is TGTGCCAGCAGTGAAAGGAGAAGCTCACCCCTCCACTTT. Protein: CASSERRSSPLHF.

This chain links TRBV7-8 with TRBJ1-3, with TRBD1 matching 8 bases. The ends lost 5 bases at V and 2 bases at J; junction bases unmatched: 5. CDR1 SGHVS and CDR2 FQNEAQ come from the germline V gene. The CDR3 has 15 residues. CDR3 DNA sequence: TGTGCCAGCAGCCGCGGACAGGGCCCTGGAAACACCATATATTTT. It encodes CASSRGQGPGNTIYF.

The V gene is TRBV14, the J gene TRBJ1-1; 7 bases match TRBD1. Germline CDR1 and CDR2: SGHDN and FVKESK. The CDR3 covers 18 residues. Trimming cost V 0 bases and J 3 bases; bases outside gene matches: 13. CDR3 sequence: CASSQDIRNAGGYTEAFF. The CDR3 nucleotides read TGTGCCAGCAGCCAAGATATAAGGAATGCAGGGGGGTACACTGAAGCTTTCTTT.

The V gene is TRBV7-2, the J gene TRBJ2-7, with TRBD2 identical over 10 bases. CDR3 length equals 14 residues. The ends lost 3 bases at V and 2 bases at J; junction bases unmatched: 1. Germline CDR1 reads SGHTA; CDR2 reads FQGNSA. The CDR3 sequence is CASSFSGGAYEQYF. The CDR3, as DNA: TGTGCCAGCAGCTTCAGCGGGGGGGCCTACGAGCAGTACTTC. The full variable domain, its missing parts supplied by reference TRBV7-2 and TRBJ2-7, is GAGVSQSPSNKVTEKGKDVELRCDPISGHTALYWYRQSLGQGLEFLIYFQGNSAPDKSGLPSDRFSAERTGGSVSTLTIQRTQQEDSAVYLCASSFSGGAYEQYFGPGTRLTVT.

V gene TRBV5-1 combines with J gene TRBJ1-3; D might be TRBD1 (6 bases). The CDR3 spans 15 residues. Per the germline V gene, CDR1 is SGHRS and CDR2 is YFSETQ. The V end lost 2 bases, the J end lost 4 bases, and 13 bases lay between the germline ends. In DNA form, the CDR3 reads TGCGCCAGCAGCTTCGCAGGGGCAGAGGGAAACACCATATATTTT. It translates to CASSFAGAEGNTIYF. Drawing the rest from reference TRBV5-1 and TRBJ1-3, the complete variable domain is KAGVTQTPRYLIKTRGQQVTLSCSPISGHRSVSWYQQTPGQGLQFLFEYFSETQRNKGNFPGRFSGRQFSNSRSEMNVSTLELGDSALYLCASSFAGAEGNTIYFGEGSWLTVV.

The chain links TRBV7-8 to TRBJ2-1; the match to TRBD2 covers 9 bases. CDR1 and CDR2 (germline): SGHVS, FQNEAQ. The CDR3 consists of 17 residues. Trimming cost V 5 bases and J 5 bases; bases outside gene matches: 13. The DNA for the CDR3 is TGTGCCAGCAGCCATAATGGGTGGCGGGGGGGGAACAATGAGCAGTTCTTC. Its translation: CASSHNGWRGGNNEQFF.

V gene TRBV15 combines with J gene TRBJ2-1, with 11 bases fitting TRBD2. This CDR3 spans 13 amino acids. V shed 4 bases, J shed 10 bases, and the junction held 3 bases outside the gene matches. Germline V gene sequence: CDR1 LNHNV, CDR2 YYDKDF (reference sequence). The CDR3 loop is CATSTTSGGEQFF. CDR3 bases: TGTGCCACCAGCACTACTAGCGGGGGCGAGCAGTTCTTC.

The rearrangement uses TRBV10-1 and TRBJ1-1, with D maybe TRBD1 (5 bases). The V end lost 3 bases, the J end lost 5 bases, and 10 bases lay between the germline ends. CDR1 WNHNN and CDR2 SYGVQD come from the germline V gene (reference sequence). The CDR3 has 13 amino acids. The CDR3 spells CASSDRPGTEAFF. CDR3 in DNA: TGCGCCAGCAGTGACCGACCAGGGACTGAAGCTTTCTTT.

V gene TRBV7-8 combines with J gene TRBJ2-5; 9 bases are a match to TRBD2. Germline CDR1 and CDR2: SGHVS and FQNEAQ. V was clipped by 0 bases and J by 1 base; unmatched bases: 6. CDR3 length: 17 amino acids. The CDR3 DNA reads as TGTGCCAGCAGCTTAGCGTGGCGGGGGGGCGTCCAAGAGACCCAGTACTTC. This translates into CASSLAWRGGVQETQYF.